A selection of T cell receptor beta chains follows, all from one sample in a study of T cells expressing NK-cell markers. TCRdb reanalyzed the 5' RACE reads and collapses them to one entry per CDR3 protein, without DNA. This sample's table reports some 450,000 distinct CDR3 sequences. The sample comprised blood T cells: a sorted CD56 or NKG2C T cell subset, CD4+ or CD8+ T cells, or bulk PBMC T cells (not recorded which). The receptors come from a woman between 18 and 70 years old in good health. Both conserved end residues are part of each CDR3.

j_gene,v_gene,CDR3aa
TRBJ2-2,TRBV6-2/TRBV6-3,CASSPSGSFERDTGELFF
TRBJ1-5,TRBV28,CASSSVGGYSNQPQHF
TRBJ2-7,TRBV2,CAIVKEPTVGASYEQYF
TRBJ2-2,TRBV12-5,CASSPGLGPTGELFF
TRBJ2-5,TRBV7-6,CASSFPGFQETQYF
TRBJ2-1,TRBV5-1,CASSLDVWAAVPDNEQFF
TRBJ2-6,TRBV6-1,CASSEESQAAAGANVLTF
TRBJ2-7,TRBV28,CASRFGTVSYEQYF
TRBJ2-6,TRBV23-1,CASSQHPKTAGANVLTF
TRBJ1-1,TRBV5-1,CASSPDGDTEAFF
TRBJ2-1,TRBV7-9,CASSLAYGQGEEQFF
TRBJ2-1,TRBV28,CASSSSVEAQENNNEQFF
TRBJ1-1,TRBV20-1,CSATSPTGDRGEAFF
TRBJ1-5,TRBV12-3/TRBV12-4,CASTWRGMGQPQHF